This passage covers 14 T cell receptor beta chains from one sample sequenced in a study of beta chain features in type 1 diabetes. Expressed TCRB transcripts were sequenced because the entire RNA isolate underwent reverse transcription. Generated by immunoSEQ multiplex PCR, the TCRdb table keeps only in-frame clones and is missing some. Of approximately 250,000 clones detected, 13% to 15% appear once; the ten largest clones hold 0.026%. Sample: naive CD4+ T cells from blood. The source of these receptors is a woman aged 40 to 50 in good health.

The sample holds a few counts of this clone. The rearrangement uses TRBV12-5 and TRBJ1-2; possibly TRBD1 for D (5 bases). The CDR3 has 14 amino acids. Trimming cost V 1 base and J 7 bases, with 13 bases left between them. Germline V gene lookup returns CDR1 LGHNT and CDR2 FRNRAP. The CDR3 DNA is TGTGCTAGTGGTTTGGCAGACAGACACATTGGCTACACCTTC. Its translation: CASGLADRHIGYTF.

The J gene is TRBJ2-5, the V gene TRBV2; 8 bases are a match to TRBD1. The length of the CDR3 is 14 residues. V trimming: 6 bases; J trimming: 4 bases; junction bases outside the gene matches: 7. Germline V gene data show CDR1 as SNHLY and CDR2 as FYNNEI. The CDR3 bases are TGTGCCAGCAGGGGCACAGGGGGGTCAGAGACCCAGTACTTC. This codes for CASRGTGGSETQYF.

V usage is TRBV4-1 and J usage is TRBJ2-5; TRBD1 aligns across 8 bases. CDR1 is MGHRA, CDR2 YSYEKL, per germline. The CDR3 contains 16 residues. V lost 4 bases and J lost 5; bases outside the gene matches: 12. CDR3 residues: CASSPNVGQGSETQYF. CDR3 coding DNA: TGCGCCAGCAGCCCAAACGTAGGACAGGGTAGCGAGACCCAGTACTTC.

This clone showed up just a few times. The V gene is TRBV7-2, the J gene TRBJ1-4, with 9 bases that match TRBD1. The CDR3 spans 14 residues. After removal of 3 bases from V and 7 bases from J, the junction contained 3 bases not matched to a gene. Germline CDR1 is SGHTA and CDR2 is FQGNSA. In nucleotides, the CDR3 is TGTGCCAGCAGCTTCGACAGGGGGAGTGAAAAACTGTTTTTT. As protein: CASSFDRGSEKLFF.

This clone has at least ten counts. V gene TRBV29-1 combines with J gene TRBJ2-6; the match to TRBD1 covers 10 bases. The CDR3 is made up of 17 amino acids. Trimming removed 4 bases from V and 2 bases from J; junction bases left unmatched: 8. Looked up from germline, CDR1 is SQVTM and CDR2 is ANQGSEA. DNA for the CDR3: TGCAGCGTTGCTAGACAGGGGGCTTCTCCTGGGGCCAACGTCCTGACTTTC. It yields the protein CSVARQGASPGANVLTF. Combining the CDR3 with reference TRBV29-1 and TRBJ2-6 gives the whole variable domain SAVISQKPSRDICQRGTSLTIQCQVDSQVTMMFWYRQQPGQSLTLIATANQGSEATYESGFVIDKFPISRPNLTFSTLTVSNMSPEDSSIYLCSVARQGASPGANVLTFGAGSRLTVL.

The chain uses TRBV19 and TRBJ2-5, with TRBD2 matching 7 bases. This CDR3 has 13 residues. Germline CDR1 reads LNHDA; CDR2 reads SQIVND (reference sequence). V lost 3 bases to trimming and J lost 7 bases; unmatched junction nucleotides: 5. CDR3 bases: TGTGCCAGTAGTATCGAGCGGGGCGGGACCCAGTACTTC. Translating it yields CASSIERGGTQYF.

This clone was seen a handful of times. The chain is built from TRBV13 and TRBJ2-1; a weak D match, TRBD2 (5 bases). Trimming took off 7 bases at V and 6 bases at J, with 19 bases between the two ends. This CDR3 is built from 15 residues. CDR1 is PRHDT and CDR2 is FYEKMQ in the germline V gene (reference sequence). Here the CDR3 DNA reads TGTGCCAGCACCCGAGAGGGATTTAGGATCAATGAGCAGTTCTTC. Residues: CASTREGFRINEQFF.

This clone has more than one count but fewer than ten. V is TRBV11-2 and J is TRBJ1-2; D might be TRBD1 (6 bases). The V end lost 5 bases, the J end lost 8 bases, and 15 bases lay between the germline ends. The CDR3 sequence is 13 residues long. CDR1 is SGHAT and CDR2 is FQNNGV in the germline V gene. The CDR3 is CASSMGQVIGYTF. The CDR3 bases are TGTGCCAGCAGCATGGGACAAGTTATCGGCTACACCTTC.

This clone was found a few times. The rearrangement links TRBV5-1 to TRBJ2-3; 13 nucleotides match TRBD2. The CDR3 runs to 14 residues. Germline CDR1 is SGHRS and CDR2 is YFSETQ. V lost 5 bases and J lost 8; bases outside the gene matches: 5. Written as DNA, the CDR3 is TGCGCCAGCAGTGCCGGACTAGCGGGGGTTACGCAGTATTTT. Its translation: CASSAGLAGVTQYF. Variable domain in full (rest from reference TRBV5-1 and TRBJ2-3): KAGVTQTPRYLIKTRGQQVTLSCSPISGHRSVSWYQQTPGQGLQFLFEYFSETQRNKGNFPGRFSGRQFSNSRSEMNVSTLELGDSALYLCASSAGLAGVTQYFGPGTRLTVL.

The gene calls are TRBV25-1 and TRBJ1-5, with 8 bases identical to TRBD1. Trimming at V came to 3 bases and at J to 4 bases, leaving 2 bases not matched to a gene. The CDR3 is made up of 14 amino acids. The germline CDR1 and CDR2 sequences are MGHDK and SYGVNS. The CDR3 DNA follows: TGTGCCAGCAGTGATGGGACAGGAAATCAGCCCCAGCATTTT. Its translation is CASSDGTGNQPQHF.

DNA for the CDR3: TGTGCTAGTGGTTTGAGGGGATCTGAGCAGTTCTTC. Translating gives CASGLRGSEQFF. This chain joins TRBV12-5 and TRBJ2-1; possibly TRBD1 for D (5 bases). The CDR3 loop spans 12 amino acids. Trimming pared 2 bases from V and 9 bases from J, leaving 8 bases between. Germline-derived CDR1 and CDR2 are LGHNT and FRNRAP.

The chain has TRBV6-1 and TRBJ1-5; a possible D gene is TRBD1 (5 bases). Trimming took 4 bases from V and 0 from J, leaving 7 bases between them. CDR1 is MNHNS and CDR2 is SASEGT in the germline V gene. The CDR3 has 14 amino acids. Here the CDR3 reads CASSATVSNQPQHF. The CDR3 coding sequence is TGTGCCAGCAGTGCGACAGTTAGCAATCAGCCCCAGCATTTT.

The V gene is TRBV5-1, the J gene TRBJ2-7; 7 bases are a match to TRBD1. In germline, CDR1 is SGHRS, CDR2 YFSETQ. This CDR3 contains 17 residues. The junction had 15 bases not matched to a gene; V was cut back by 4 bases and J by 2 bases. Written as DNA, the CDR3 is TGCGCCAGCAGCAGCAACAGGGGCCAACCCCCAACCTACGAGCAGTACTTC. It is translated as CASSSNRGQPPTYEQYF.

This clone was observed a few times. V and J are TRBV7-2 and TRBJ2-7, with 8 bases fitting TRBD1. CDR1 and CDR2 from the germline V gene are SGHTA and FQGNSA. The CDR3 is 17 residues long. V was pared by 5 bases and J by 0 bases, with 12 bases of the junction left unmatched. CDR3 loop: CASSRIPGQENSYEQYF. The CDR3 DNA reads TGTGCCAGCAGCCGAATCCCGGGACAGGAGAACTCCTACGAGCAGTACTTC.